This record concerns one T cell receptor (beta chain) sequence. Its antigen is not known. TCRdb's table, derived via immunoSEQ multiplex PCR, lists solely in-frame clones and lacks some. The sample lists about 350,000 clones, 88% occurring once. These data originate in a study of Ad26.COV2.S vaccination and SARS-CoV-2 variants. Indicated treatment: about 20 received Ad26.COV2.S at low or high dose, single or two shots; 5 received placebo; per-sample allocation not given. Sampling was done on day 63 after the first vaccine or placebo injection. This CDR3 region has 14 residues. Deletions cut 0 bases from V and 2 bases from J, with 4 bases between. Per the germline V gene, CDR1 is LNHNV and CDR2 is YYDKDF (reference sequence). General study results and limits: Spike-specific TCR breadth was greater after Ad26.COV2.S than placebo. In vaccinated individuals, spike-specific CD8+ and CD4+ T cell responses reportedly displayed substantial breadth.

The receptor was isolated from a person between 18 and 65 years old who received the Ad26.COV2.S COVID-19 vaccine or a placebo. Sequencing used peripheral blood, obtained in a trial of Ad26.COV2.S vaccine versus placebo. The V call is TRBV15, the J call TRBJ2-2; D not resolved. CDR3 sequence (DNA): TGTGCCACCAGCAGAGACATTAACACCGGGGAGCTGTTTTTT. Its translation: CATSRDINTGELFF. The variable domain in full, with the rest retrieved from reference TRBV15 and TRBJ2-2, is DAMVIQNPRYQVTQFGKPVTLSCSQTLNHNVMYWYQQKSSQAPKLLFHYYDKDFNNEADTPDNFQSRRPNTSFCFLDIRSPGLGDTAMYLCATSRDINTGELFFGEGSRLTVL.